This T cell receptor (beta chain) is drawn from a study of Ad26.COV2.S vaccination and SARS-CoV-2 variants. The germline V gene encodes CDR1 MNHEY and CDR2 SMNVEV (reference sequence). J gave up 0 bases and V 5 bases, and 14 bases lay outside the gene matches. CDR3 size: 20 residues. Method: immunoSEQ multiplex PCR; TCRdb's copy keeps in-frame clones and lacks some. The data hold 75,000 to 100,000 clones, with roughly 85% observed a single time. The chain is built from TRBV27 and TRBJ2-1; TRBD2 aligns across 12 bases. The sequencing used peripheral blood, collected after recovery from COVID-19. The clonotype was recovered from a human donor who had recovered from COVID-19. The CDR3 DNA reads TGTGCCAGCAGTACCACTGCTACTAGCGGGAGGCTAAGCTCCTACAATGAGCAGTTCTTC. Its translation: CASSTTATSGRLSSYNEQFF.